This paragraph covers one T cell receptor beta chain sequence. Germline V lookup: CDR1 LGHDT, CDR2 YNNKEL (reference sequence). V lost 2 bases and J lost 6; bases outside the gene matches: 10. This CDR3 is built from 16 residues. The data stem from a study of blood T cell repertoires in COVID-19. Per the study methods: From reference gene primer amplification, estimates of nucleated cell counts were derived. Clones were read by immunoSEQ multiplex PCR, and TCRdb kept only the in-frame ones, dropping some. The D gene and trimming were derived from the DNA, and the V and J assignments and clone size from that table. The sample carries about 94,000 clones, about 80% recorded once.

The V gene is TRBV3-1 (or the pseudogene TRBV3-2), the J gene TRBJ2-1, with 7 nucleotides matching TRBD2. The sequenced sample was peripheral blood. This TCR was sampled from a woman older than 75 with acute or convalescent COVID-19. CDR3 nucleotide sequence: TGTGCCAGCAGCCAAAGGACTAGGGAAGCAAGCAATGAGCAGTTCTTC. Protein product: CASSQRTREASNEQFF.